One sample yielded the 21 T cell receptor beta chains listed below, sequenced in a study of response to subunit inactivated influenza vaccine. Each CDR3 protein is one row after TCRdb ran MiXCR on the RT-PCR reads. In the table there are over 150,000 distinct CDR3 sequences, around 9% of which are singletons. The specimen was non-naive T cells sorted from PBMCs, collected on the day of vaccination. The source is a middle-aged man who received an inactivated influenza vaccine.

The chain uses TRBV5-6 and TRBJ2-2; TRBD1 agrees at 7 bases. Per germline, CDR1 SGHDT and CDR2 YYEEEE. The V gene end was trimmed by 4 bases and the J gene end by 5 bases; junction bases not matched to a gene: 2. The CDR3 runs 13 residues. As DNA, the CDR3 is TGTGCCAGCAGCCCGGACAGGACCGGGGAGCTGTTTTTT. Translating it yields CASSPDRTGELFF. The variable domain in full, with the rest retrieved from reference TRBV5-6 and TRBJ2-2, is DAGVTQSPTHLIKTRGQQVTLRCSPKSGHDTVSWYQQALGQGPQFIFQYYEEEERQRGNFPDRFSGHQFPNYSSELNVNALLLGDSALYLCASSPDRTGELFFGEGSRLTVL.

This clonotype came up a few times. The CDR3 coding sequence is TGTGCCAGCAGCTCGCACAGGGCACGCTCTGGGGCCAACGTCCTGACTTTC. Translation gives CASSSHRARSGANVLTF. The V gene is TRBV11-2, the J gene TRBJ2-6, with D perhaps matching TRBD1 (6 bases). CDR3 length: 17 amino acids. Germline lookup yields CDR1 SGHAT and CDR2 FQNNGV. V lost 4 bases, J lost 0 bases, and 13 bases lay in between.

V is TRBV6-2 or TRBV6-3 and J is TRBJ1-2; D gene ambiguous. The V end lost 3 bases, the J end lost 4 bases, and 3 bases lay between the germline ends. This CDR3 comprises 11 residues. CDR1 and CDR2 from the germline V gene are MNHEY and SVGEGT. As DNA, the CDR3 is TGTGCCAGCAGTTATTCCTATGGCTACACCTTC. It encodes CASSYSYGYTF.

In its sample, this clonotype was seen many times. The V gene is TRBV7-8, the J gene TRBJ2-5, with no clear D. CDR3 size: 13 residues. Trimming left V 6 bases short and J 2 bases short, with 10 bases between. Germline V gene data show CDR1 as SGHVS and CDR2 as FQNEAQ. CDR3 coding DNA: TGTGCCAGCAGTGTAAATGAGCAAGAGACCCAGTACTTC. Translating gives CASSVNEQETQYF.

In this sample, this clonotype turned up many times. The chain carries TRBV29-1 and TRBJ2-1, with 9 nucleotides matching TRBD2. Germline lookup yields CDR1 SQVTM and CDR2 ANQGSEA. The ends lost 0 bases at V and 2 bases at J; junction bases unmatched: 2. This CDR3 contains 15 residues. Written as DNA, the CDR3 is TGCAGCGTTGAAGATCGCGGGAGGGCCTACAATGAGCAGTTCTTC. This sequence encodes CSVEDRGRAYNEQFF.

The rearrangement joins TRBV7-8 to TRBJ1-1; TRBD1 aligns across 9 bases. Losses at the gene ends were 6 bases for V and 4 bases for J; bases not matched to a gene: 6. This CDR3 spans 14 amino acids. Germline V CDR1 and CDR2: SGHVS, FQNEAQ. The CDR3 protein is CASRLDRGSTEAFF. CDR3 in DNA: TGTGCCAGCAGACTCGACAGGGGGAGCACTGAAGCTTTCTTT.

The J gene is TRBJ2-3, the V gene TRBV28; D perhaps matches TRBD1 (6 bases). Trimming pared 6 bases from V and 3 bases from J, leaving 13 bases between. This CDR3 comprises 14 residues. Germline CDR1 is MDHEN and CDR2 is SYDVKM. The CDR3 here is CASSPLGGTDTQYF. CDR3 nucleotides: TGTGCCAGCAGCCCATTAGGGGGTACAGATACGCAGTATTTT.

This clonotype occurred a few times. The V call is TRBV2, the J call TRBJ1-1; TRBD1 is a possible D gene (6 bases). This CDR3 is 14 amino acids long. The V end was cut by 8 bases, the J end by 6 bases, with 19 bases between. Germline V lookup: CDR1 SNHLY, CDR2 FYNNEI. CDR3 bases: TGTGCCAGCCGACTTAAAACAGGGTCCGCTGAAGCTTTCTTT. Its protein product is CASRLKTGSAEAFF.

The chain employs TRBV20-1 and TRBJ2-2; 15 bases map to TRBD2. The CDR3 has 16 amino acids. V dropped 5 bases and J dropped 1; count of bases not matched to a gene: 2. Germline lookup yields CDR1 DFQATT and CDR2 SNEGSKA (reference sequence). The CDR3 protein is CSAGTSGRRNTGELFF. As DNA, the CDR3 is TGCAGTGCTGGGACTAGCGGGAGGCGGAACACCGGGGAGCTGTTTTTT.

This clonotype was observed at least ten times. This sequence joins TRBV12-3 or TRBV12-4 and TRBJ2-2; TRBD2 aligns across 9 bases. CDR3 length: 16 residues. After removal of 5 bases from V and 7 bases from J, the junction contained 11 bases not matched to a gene. The CDR3 DNA reads TGTGCCAGCAGTCCGGCCGGTGCGGGGGGGTTCGGGGAGCTGTTTTTT. Residues: CASSPAGAGGFGELFF.

The chain uses TRBV4-3 and TRBJ2-2; D might be TRBD1 or TRBD2, each matching 5 bases. Germline lookup yields CDR1 LGHNA and CDR2 YSLEER. Trimming left V 0 bases short and J 4 bases short, with 12 bases between. This CDR3 is built from 16 residues. CDR3 protein: CASSQDPGTTTGELFF. CDR3 in DNA: TGCGCCAGCAGCCAAGATCCCGGGACGACCACCGGGGAGCTGTTTTTT.

Concerning this clonotype: Given a much more abundant clone one base away, this may be a read error. This chain connects TRBV7-9 to TRBJ2-2, with D possibly being TRBD1 or TRBD2 (5 bases each). CDR3 length equals 14 residues. Trimming took 5 bases from V and 7 from J, leaving 14 bases between them. The germline CDR1 and CDR2 sequences are SEHNR and FQNEAQ (reference sequence). The CDR3 bases are TGTGCCAGCAGCATATACGGGGCGAGCGGGGAGCTGTTTTTT. Its translation is CASSIYGASGELFF.

This clonotype appeared a few times. The chain recombines TRBV4-2 with TRBJ2-7, with D uncertain. CDR1 LGHNA and CDR2 YNFKEQ come from the germline V gene. V lost 0 bases and J lost 2, with 11 bases in between. The CDR3 is 15 residues long. Written as DNA, the CDR3 is TGTGCCAGCAGCCAAGAGTCCCAGACACCCTACGAGCAGTACTTC. Encoded protein: CASSQESQTPYEQYF.

The table lists this clonotype with many counts. The chain combines TRBV4-1 with TRBJ1-4, with D possibly being TRBD1 (5 bases). The CDR3 is 14 amino acids. The V and J ends lost 0 bases and 8 bases respectively, with 10 bases between them. Germline CDR1 is MGHRA and CDR2 is YSYEKL. The CDR3 coding sequence is TGCGCCAGCAGCCAAGATAACAGGCGGGAAAAACTGTTTTTT. Amino acids: CASSQDNRREKLFF.

The chain joins TRBV6-5 to TRBJ1-1; a weak D match, TRBD1 (5 bases). V was trimmed by 2 bases and J by 3 bases, leaving 7 bases between them. The germline V gene has CDR1 MNHEY and CDR2 SVGAGI. CDR3 length equals 13 residues. The CDR3 coding sequence is TGTGCCAGCAGTTACGGGGGGGACACTGAAGCTTTCTTT. This gives the protein CASSYGGDTEAFF.

This clonotype occurred many times. CDR3 residues: CASSYPGTSGVNWGLSSYEQYF. The CDR3 DNA sequence: TGTGCCAGCAGCTACCCCGGGACTAGCGGGGTCAATTGGGGACTGAGCTCCTACGAGCAGTACTTC. The V call is TRBV7-2, the J call TRBJ2-7; 13 nucleotides agree with TRBD2. CDR3 length: 22 amino acids. V dropped 4 bases and J dropped 0; count of bases not matched to a gene: 21. Looked up from germline, CDR1 is SGHTA and CDR2 is FQGNSA.

The chain joins TRBV5-5 to TRBJ2-7; 7 bases agree with TRBD1. With 3 bases clipped from V and 4 bases from J, the junction kept 10 bases outside the gene matches. The CDR3 consists of 15 residues. Germline CDR1 is SGHKS and CDR2 is YYEKEE (reference sequence). The CDR3 spells CASSSIKGAGYEQYF. CDR3 DNA sequence: TGTGCCAGCAGCTCGATCAAGGGGGCAGGATACGAGCAGTACTTC.

The sample holds many counts of this clonotype. This chain uses TRBV20-1 with TRBJ2-7, with D possibly matching TRBD2 (6 bases). From germline, CDR1 is DFQATT and CDR2 SNEGSKA (reference sequence). The CDR3 is 12 amino acids. V was pared by 6 bases and J by 3 bases, with 12 bases between. As DNA, the CDR3 is TGCAGTGCCACGACTAGTTACTACGAGCAGTACTTC. The encoded protein is CSATTSYYEQYF.

This chain joins TRBV6-2 or TRBV6-3 and TRBJ2-2; 7 nucleotides line up with TRBD2. V lost 5 bases and J lost 7; bases outside the gene matches: 16. The CDR3 totals 17 residues. Looked up from germline, CDR1 is MNHEY and CDR2 is SVGEGT. CDR3 bases: TGTGCCAGCAGTGGGAGGGCGACTAGCAAATTGGTCGGGGAGCTGTTTTTT. Amino acids: CASSGRATSKLVGELFF.

This clonotype came up a few times. The chain is built from TRBV30 and TRBJ2-2; D perhaps matches TRBD1 (5 bases). Germline CDR1 reads GTSNPN; CDR2 reads SVGIG (reference sequence). This CDR3 comprises 17 residues. V was trimmed by 2 bases and J by 4 bases, leaving 20 bases between them. CDR3 bases: TGTGCCTGGAGTTGGCGTAGCACAGGTTTAGGCACCGGGGAGCTGTTTTTT. This gives the protein CAWSWRSTGLGTGELFF.

This clonotype was detected many times. The chain has TRBV5-1 and TRBJ2-3; the D gene is possibly TRBD2 (5 bases). CDR1 is SGHRS, CDR2 YFSETQ, per germline. The V end lost 4 bases, the J end lost 6 bases, and 18 bases lay between the germline ends. This CDR3 has 15 residues. CDR3 loop: CASSGRDLGSDTQYF. In DNA, the CDR3 is TGCGCCAGCAGCGGACGGGATCTAGGGAGTGATACGCAGTATTTT.